This TCR beta chain is from a study of cytomegalovirus exposure and HLA in healthy donors. 60 Vbeta and 13 Jbeta primers were used in PCR. Method: immunoSEQ multiplex PCR; TCRdb's copy keeps in-frame clones and lacks some. The sample holds approximately 210,000 clones, about four fifths seen once. This receptor was taken from a girl between 5 and 17 years old in good health and CMV-seropositive. Sequencing was carried out using PBMCs.

The CDR3 region is CATQGIGGPSTDTQYF. Here the CDR3 DNA reads TGTGCCACCCAGGGGATCGGGGGGCCGTCCACAGATACGCAGTATTTT. This rearrangement joins TRBV19 to TRBJ2-3, with a possible D match to TRBD2 (7 bases). From germline, CDR1 is LNHDA and CDR2 SQIVND (reference sequence). This CDR3 is 16 amino acids long. The V end was cut by 10 bases, the J end by 2 bases, with 22 bases between.